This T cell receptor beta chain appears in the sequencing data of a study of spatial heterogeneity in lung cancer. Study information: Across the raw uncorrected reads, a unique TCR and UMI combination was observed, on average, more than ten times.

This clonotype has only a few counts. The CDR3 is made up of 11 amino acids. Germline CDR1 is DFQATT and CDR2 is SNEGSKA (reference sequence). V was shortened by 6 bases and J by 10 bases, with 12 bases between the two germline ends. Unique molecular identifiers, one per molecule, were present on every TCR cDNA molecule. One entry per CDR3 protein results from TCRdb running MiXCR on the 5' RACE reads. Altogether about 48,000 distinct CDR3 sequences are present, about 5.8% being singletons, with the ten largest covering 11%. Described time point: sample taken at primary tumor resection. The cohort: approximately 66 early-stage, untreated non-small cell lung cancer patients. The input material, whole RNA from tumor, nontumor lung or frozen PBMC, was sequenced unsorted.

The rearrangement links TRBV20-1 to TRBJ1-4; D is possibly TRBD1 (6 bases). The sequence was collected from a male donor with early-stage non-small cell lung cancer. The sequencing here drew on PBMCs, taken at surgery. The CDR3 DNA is TGCAGTGCGACCACAGGGAGAAAACTGTTTTTT. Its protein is CSATTGRKLFF.